Each of the 32 T cell receptor beta chains below was sequenced from the same sample in a study of early T cells in non-severe SARS-CoV-2 infection listed by TCRdb under 2021. The method behind the library was 5' RACE. Sequencing relied on a NextSeq 500. The raw public data were reprocessed by TCRdb itself: fastp quality trimming at Q25, MiXCR clonotype calling, in-frame beta chains only. Rows with one shared CDR3 protein collapse into an entry with the most common genes and DNA. For this sample the table gives around 53,000 distinct CDR3 sequences, of which 12% were detected only once. The top ten hold 9.1% of the sample. Sequenced input: whole blood. The receptors were sampled from an adult who was a healthcare worker with PCR-confirmed SARS-CoV-2 infection or an uninfected control (not recorded which).

The V and J genes are TRBV15 and TRBJ1-2, with D maybe TRBD1 (5 bases). The length of the CDR3 is 17 residues. V was trimmed by 1 base and J by 8 bases, leaving 23 bases between them. The germline gives CDR1 LNHNV, CDR2 YYDKDF (reference sequence). The CDR3 DNA is TGTGCCACCAGCAGAGGGGCTGGGCAGGGCCCGTTTAGCGGCTACACCTTC. This sequence encodes CATSRGAGQGPFSGYTF.

The rearrangement links TRBV11-2 to TRBJ2-1, with D possibly TRBD1 on 6 matching bases. The CDR3 extends over 13 amino acids. Per germline, CDR1 SGHAT and CDR2 FQNNGV. Trimming removed 4 bases at V and 10 bases at J, with 14 bases between. CDR3 sequence (DNA): TGTGCCAGCAGCTCCACCCCCGGGACAGAGCAGTTCTTC. Translating gives CASSSTPGTEQFF.

This clonotype was counted many times. This chain uses TRBV20-1 with TRBJ1-4; TRBD1 agrees at 8 bases. This CDR3 comprises 14 residues. V was clipped by 6 bases and J by 4 bases; unmatched bases: 7. Germline CDR1 and CDR2: DFQATT and SNEGSKA (reference sequence). The CDR3 nucleotides are TGCAGTGCCATGGACAGGGAGCTTAATGAAAAACTGTTTTTT. Its protein is CSAMDRELNEKLFF.

This clonotype was observed a single time. The V gene is TRBV11-1, the J gene TRBJ2-1, with D tentatively TRBD2 (6 bases). The length of the CDR3 is 13 residues. Germline V gene data show CDR1 as SGHAT and CDR2 as FQDESV (reference sequence). Trimming took 4 bases from V and 5 from J, leaving 9 bases between them. The CDR3 nucleotides read TGTGCCAGCAGCTGGCGACTAGACAATGAGCAGTTCTTC. Translated, it gives CASSWRLDNEQFF.

This chain uses TRBV7-2 with TRBJ1-2; D is uncertain. Deletions cut 6 bases from V and 5 bases from J, with 10 bases between. Germline V gene sequence: CDR1 SGHTA, CDR2 FQGNSA. The CDR3 runs 12 residues. The CDR3 coding sequence is TGTGCCAGCAGGCCTGACATGTATGGCTACACCTTC. Translation gives CASRPDMYGYTF.

The chain carries TRBV19 and TRBJ2-3, with D unresolved. V shed 3 bases and J shed 6 bases, with 13 bases lying between them. CDR1 LNHDA and CDR2 SQIVND come from the germline V gene (reference sequence). This CDR3 region has 14 residues. Written as DNA, the CDR3 is TGTGCCAGTAGTATTGGGCCCCGCGTGGATACGCAGTATTTT. Amino acid sequence: CASSIGPRVDTQYF. The variable domain in full, completed from reference TRBV19 and TRBJ2-3, reads DGGITQSPKYLFRKEGQNVTLSCEQNLNHDAMYWYRQDPGQGLRLIYYSQIVNDFQKGDIAEGYSVSREKKESFPLTVTSAQKNPTAFYLCASSIGPRVDTQYFGPGTRLTVL.

Only a few counts were recorded for this clonotype. The rearrangement links TRBV2 to TRBJ1-1; 7 bases align to TRBD1. CDR1 SNHLY and CDR2 FYNNEI come from the germline V gene. The V segment lost 7 bases and the J segment 11 bases; nucleotides outside the gene matches: 16. The CDR3 is 14 amino acids. The CDR3 sequence: CASTNPLTGRSAFF. CDR3 sequence (DNA): TGTGCCAGCACCAATCCTCTGACAGGGCGTTCTGCTTTCTTT.

This clonotype was seen many times. V and J are TRBV11-2 and TRBJ2-2; the D gene could be TRBD1 or TRBD2 (5 bases each). The germline V gene has CDR1 SGHAT and CDR2 FQNNGV. This CDR3 comprises 14 residues. V shed 5 bases and J shed 4 bases, with 11 bases lying between them. The CDR3 region is CASSRGYGTGELFF. As DNA, the CDR3 is TGTGCCAGCAGCCGGGGCTACGGCACCGGGGAGCTGTTTTTT.

This clonotype was observed many times. This chain uses TRBV27 with TRBJ2-7; 7 bases map to TRBD1. The CDR3 contains 15 residues. The germline V gene encodes CDR1 MNHEY and CDR2 SMNVEV (reference sequence). V lost 2 bases and J lost 2; bases outside the gene matches: 6. The CDR3 nucleotides read TGTGCCAGCAGTTTAATAGGGGACAGCGCCTACGAGCAGTACTTC. This gives the protein CASSLIGDSAYEQYF.

By sample fraction, this clonotype is medium-sized (0.01 to 0.1%). The chain employs TRBV29-1 and TRBJ1-6; D call uncertain. CDR1 and CDR2 (germline): SQVTM, ANQGSEA. CDR3 length equals 14 residues. Trimming stripped 7 bases from V and 5 bases from J, with 15 bases between. The CDR3 loop is CSGAAVVHNSPLHF. The DNA for the CDR3 is TGCAGCGGGGCAGCGGTTGTCCATAATTCACCCCTCCACTTT.

This clonotype was found once. J is TRBJ1-1 and V is TRBV27, with a weak D call TRBD1 (5 bases). Per the germline V gene, CDR1 is MNHEY and CDR2 is SMNVEV (reference sequence). The CDR3 contains 14 residues. Trimming took 8 bases from V and 1 from J, leaving 14 bases between them. This CDR3 reads CASRTGPKNTEAFF. Written as DNA, the CDR3 is TGTGCCAGCCGTACGGGACCCAAGAACACTGAAGCTTTCTTT.

The chain uses TRBV11-2 and TRBJ2-7, with no clear D. CDR1 and CDR2 (germline): SGHAT, FQNNGV. The CDR3 is 17 residues long. The V gene lost 5 bases and the J gene lost 2 bases, with 22 bases spanning the gap. CDR3 sequence reads: CASSTTHLMKPPYEQYF. Here the CDR3 DNA reads TGTGCCAGCAGCACCACCCACCTCATGAAGCCGCCCTACGAGCAGTACTTC.

This chain connects TRBV12-3 or TRBV12-4 to TRBJ1-5; D is unclear. V lost 0 bases and J lost 1, with 10 bases in between. The CDR3 loop spans 16 amino acids. CDR3 protein: CASSLAGSQSNQPQHF. The CDR3 region has the DNA TGTGCCAGCAGTTTAGCGGGCAGCCAGAGCAATCAGCCCCAGCATTTT.

V is TRBV5-8 and J is TRBJ1-5, with a possible D match to TRBD1 (6 bases). This CDR3 is built from 17 residues. Germline V gene lookup returns CDR1 SGHTS and CDR2 YDEGEE. V was shortened by 0 bases and J by 1 base, with 14 bases between the two germline ends. The CDR3 DNA reads TGTGCCAGCAGCTTGGCAATGGGGGCAGCGAGCAATCAGCCCCAGCATTTT. Translation: CASSLAMGAASNQPQHF.

The J gene is TRBJ2-7, the V gene TRBV6-1; D unclear. This CDR3 has 12 residues. CDR1 is MNHNS, CDR2 SASEGT, per germline. V lost 7 bases, J lost 2 bases, and 9 bases lay in between. CDR3 sequence: CASMASAYEQYF. DNA of the CDR3: TGTGCCAGCATGGCCTCAGCCTACGAGCAGTACTTC.

The CDR3 DNA sequence: TGTGCCAGCAGCGTACGGGGGCGGAACACCGGGGAGCTGTTTTTT. Protein sequence: CASSVRGRNTGELFF. V usage is TRBV9 and J usage is TRBJ2-2, with D perhaps given as TRBD1 or TRBD2 (6 bases each). The CDR3 runs to 15 residues. Per the germline V gene, CDR1 is SGDLS and CDR2 is YYNGEE. V lost 1 base and J lost 1, with 8 bases in between. The variable domain in full, completed from reference TRBV9 and TRBJ2-2, reads DSGVTQTPKHLITATGQRVTLRCSPRSGDLSVYWYQQSLDQGLQFLIQYYNGEERAKGNILERFSAQQFPDLHSELNLSSLELGDSALYFCASSVRGRNTGELFFGEGSRLTVL.

The chain combines TRBV5-1 with TRBJ1-4; D is unclear. V lost 5 bases and J lost 0, with 8 bases in between. The CDR3 runs to 14 residues. Germline values: CDR1 SGHRS, CDR2 YFSETQ. CDR3 amino acids: CASRSDATNEKLFF. The CDR3 DNA follows: TGCGCCAGCAGGTCCGATGCAACTAATGAAAAACTGTTTTTT.

V is TRBV6-2 or TRBV6-3 and J is TRBJ2-7; D remains unclear. Germline CDR1 MNHEY, CDR2 SVGEGT. The CDR3 is 16 amino acids. Trimming stripped 2 bases from V and 1 base from J, with 15 bases between. DNA of the CDR3: TGTGCCAGCAGTTACGAGCCTCCTCATACGTCCTACGAGCAGTACTTC. Translated: CASSYEPPHTSYEQYF.

On this clonotype: A much more abundant neighbour one base away suggests this may be a read error. The CDR3 does not close with the conserved phenylalanine or tryptophan, likely indicating a read error. This chain uses TRBV7-2 with TRBJ1-1, with D possibly TRBD1 on 6 matching bases. CDR3 length: 16 residues. Germline-derived CDR1 and CDR2 are SGHTA and FQGNSA. V gave up 5 bases and J gave up 0 bases, with 16 bases separating them. CDR3 protein: CASSPPRTVLNTEAFY. CDR3 bases: TGTGCCAGCAGCCCACCTAGGACAGTTTTGAACACTGAAGCTTTCTAT.

This clonotype appeared a few times. V gene TRBV29-1 combines with J gene TRBJ1-2; perhaps TRBD1 as D (5 bases). Trimming took off 4 bases at V and 5 bases at J, with 11 bases between the two ends. Per germline, CDR1 SQVTM and CDR2 ANQGSEA. This CDR3 has 12 residues. The CDR3 bases are TGCAGCGTTGTCACCGGGACTTATGGCTACACCTTC. Protein product: CSVVTGTYGYTF.

This clonotype has ten or more counts. The chain uses TRBV12-3 or TRBV12-4 and TRBJ1-2, with D unclear. V lost 3 bases and J lost 0, with 5 bases in between. The CDR3 is made up of 13 amino acids. CDR3: CASSFQPNYGYTF. The CDR3, as DNA: TGTGCCAGCAGTTTCCAGCCTAACTATGGCTACACCTTC.

In its sample, this clonotype was seen a few times. V usage is TRBV29-1 and J usage is TRBJ1-1; D is unclear. Trimming left V 6 bases short and J 0 bases short, with 14 bases between. The CDR3 covers 14 residues. Per the germline V gene, CDR1 is SQVTM and CDR2 is ANQGSEA. CDR3 in DNA: TGCAGCGTCACATCTCCACCTATGAACACTGAAGCTTTCTTT. It encodes CSVTSPPMNTEAFF.

J is TRBJ2-1 and V is TRBV19, with 7 bases lining up with TRBD1. This CDR3 has 14 amino acids. Losses at the gene ends were 6 bases for V and 8 bases for J; bases not matched to a gene: 10. Germline V gene sequence: CDR1 LNHDA, CDR2 SQIVND (reference sequence). CDR3 loop: CASSLDRLSDEQFF. The CDR3 DNA reads TGTGCCAGTAGCCTGGACAGGTTAAGCGATGAGCAGTTCTTC.

This clonotype was seen only a few times. The chain uses TRBV7-6 and TRBJ2-5; D gene unclear. The CDR3 runs 14 residues. Germline lookup yields CDR1 SGHVS and CDR2 FNYEAQ. V lost 1 base to trimming and J lost 5 bases, with 11 bases between them. CDR3 sequence (DNA): TGTGCCAGCAGCTTAGGGTTACGGAAGGAGACCCAGTACTTC. This sequence encodes CASSLGLRKETQYF.

A few counts support this clonotype. J is TRBJ1-1 and V is TRBV12-3 or TRBV12-4; D is unresolved. Between the trimmed V and J ends, which lost 8 bases and 7 bases, there was a span of 17 bases. This CDR3 has 13 amino acids. The CDR3 loop reads CASEGRQEIEAFF. The DNA of the CDR3 is TGTGCCAGCGAGGGCAGGCAAGAGATTGAAGCTTTCTTT.

This chain joins TRBV7-8 and TRBJ1-5; 8 bases align to TRBD1. The V and J ends lost 3 bases and 5 bases, in that order; junction bases with no gene match: 9. The length of the CDR3 is 16 residues. Germline CDR1 is SGHVS and CDR2 is FQNEAQ. The CDR3 loop is CASSLADRGLHQPQHF. The CDR3 DNA reads as TGTGCCAGCAGCTTGGCCGACAGGGGTTTGCATCAGCCCCAGCATTTT.

This chain links TRBV12-3 or TRBV12-4 with TRBJ2-7; TRBD2 might be the D (6 bases). Between the trimmed V and J ends, which lost 5 bases and 4 bases, there was a span of 6 bases. This CDR3 has 11 residues. The CDR3 nucleotides are TGTGCCAGCAGTGGGGGGTACGAGCAGTACTTC. It yields the protein CASSGGYEQYF.

The sample holds a few counts of this clonotype. The chain recombines TRBV28 with TRBJ2-3; D ambiguous. The CDR3 covers 13 residues. Per the germline V gene, CDR1 is MDHEN and CDR2 is SYDVKM. V was cut by 6 bases and J by 3 bases, with 10 bases left in between. DNA of the CDR3: TGTGCCAGCAGGGCAGGCCAAACAGATACGCAGTATTTT. It codes for CASRAGQTDTQYF. The variable domain in full, with the rest retrieved from reference TRBV28 and TRBJ2-3, is DVKVTQSSRYLVKRTGEKVFLECVQDMDHENMFWYRQDPGLGLRLIYFSYDVKMKEKGDIPEGYSVSREKKERFSLILESASTNQTSMYLCASRAGQTDTQYFGPGTRLTVL.

The V call is TRBV6-5, the J call TRBJ1-1; D possibly corresponds to TRBD1 (5 bases). CDR3 length: 13 amino acids. The germline V gene has CDR1 MNHEY and CDR2 SVGAGI. V dropped 7 bases and J dropped 0 bases, with 9 bases sitting between them. The CDR3 reads CASKRGMNTEAFF. The DNA for the CDR3 is TGTGCCAGCAAACGGGGGATGAACACTGAAGCTTTCTTT.

This clonotype was observed a few times. The chain employs TRBV9 and TRBJ2-6; D not certain. The CDR3 consists of 17 residues. V was pared by 1 base and J by 2 bases, with 13 bases between. CDR1 is SGDLS, CDR2 YYNGEE, per germline. In DNA form, the CDR3 reads TGTGCCAGCAGCGTAAGTCCCCAATCACCTGGGGCCAACGTCCTGACTTTC. Translated: CASSVSPQSPGANVLTF.

This clonotype came up many times. The J gene is TRBJ2-7, the V gene TRBV6-6; 7 bases fit TRBD1. Per the germline V gene, CDR1 is MNHNY and CDR2 is SVGAGI (reference sequence). V was pared by 8 bases and J by 0 bases, with 4 bases of the junction left unmatched. The CDR3 is made up of 13 amino acids. This CDR3 reads CASRQGFSYEQYF. For the CDR3, the DNA is TGTGCCAGCCGACAGGGATTCTCCTACGAGCAGTACTTC.

This clonotype was seen ten or more times. The V gene is TRBV7-9, the J gene TRBJ2-3, with 7 bases matching TRBD2. The V and J ends lost 6 bases and 0 bases, in that order; junction bases with no gene match: 9. CDR3 length equals 16 residues. CDR1 and CDR2 (germline): SEHNR, FQNEAQ (reference sequence). CDR3 DNA: TGTGCCAGCAGACCCGAGCGGGGTCCTAGCACAGATACGCAGTATTTT. Its translation is CASRPERGPSTDTQYF.